The entry below gives a single TCR beta chain sequence along with its context. This record comes from a study of spatial heterogeneity in lung cancer. Study details: Among detected sequences, beta-chain ones consistently exceeded alpha-chain ones in number.

Regarding time point: sample taken at primary tumor resection. Samples were obtained from about 72 donors, all untreated early-stage non-small cell lung cancer patients. The authors sequenced whole RNA from tumor, nontumor lung or frozen PBMC without sorting. Carried by each TCR cDNA molecule was a unique molecular identifier. TCRdb passed the 5' RACE reads through MiXCR, listing each CDR3 protein once. Here the sample spans roughly 80,000 distinct CDR3 sequences, 8% being singletons. Germline lookup yields CDR1 SEHNR and CDR2 FQNEAQ (reference sequence). The CDR3 consists of 12 residues. V dropped 5 bases and J dropped 7 bases, with 11 bases sitting between them.

Here the sequenced sample was PBMCs, taken at surgery. The chain links TRBV7-9 to TRBJ1-2; tentative D call: TRBD1 (6 bases). This TCR was sampled from a male donor with early-stage non-small cell lung cancer. The CDR3 DNA reads TGTGCCAGCAGCATAAACAGGGCTGGCTACACCTTC. Translated, it gives CASSINRAGYTF.